The clone carrying this T cell receptor beta chain has at least ten counts. Its target is not known. This specimen belongs to a study of identical twins. General study findings and limits: It was cross-sectional statistical analysis, not following the same donors, that the conclusions relied on. With beta out-of-frame sequences, excess sharing by twins was weaker. In cord blood, abundant beta clonotypes had fewer insertions; memory showed no trend.

cDNA carried unique molecular identifiers, and a universal primer site was added by template switching. TCRdb itself ran the 5' RACE reads through MiXCR, one entry per CDR3 protein. Of some 330,000 distinct CDR3 sequences in the sample, 9% to 10% are singletons; the top ten hold under 10%. This CDR3 contains 12 residues. V gave up 5 bases and J gave up 6 bases, with 11 bases separating them. Sample: naive T cells sorted from blood. This sequence joins TRBV12-3 or TRBV12-4 and TRBJ2-7, with TRBD1 as a possible D gene (6 bases). The sequence derives from a woman between 45 and 60 years old in good health. The CDR3 reads CASSQGYVEQYF. CDR3 DNA sequence: TGTGCCAGCAGTCAGGGGTACGTCGAGCAGTACTTC.